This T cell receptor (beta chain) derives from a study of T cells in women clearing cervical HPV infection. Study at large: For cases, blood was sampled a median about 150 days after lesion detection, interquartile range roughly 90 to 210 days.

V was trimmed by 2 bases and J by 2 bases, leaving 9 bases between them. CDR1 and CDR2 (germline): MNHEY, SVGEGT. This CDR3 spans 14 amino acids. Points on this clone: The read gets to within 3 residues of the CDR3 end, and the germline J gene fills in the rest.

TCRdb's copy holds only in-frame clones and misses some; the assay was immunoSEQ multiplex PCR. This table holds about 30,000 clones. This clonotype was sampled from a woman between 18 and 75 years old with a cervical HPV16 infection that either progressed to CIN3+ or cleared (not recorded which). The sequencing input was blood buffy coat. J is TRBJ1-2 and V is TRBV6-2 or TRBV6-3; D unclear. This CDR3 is CASSYTTRNYGYTF. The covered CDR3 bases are TGTGCCAGCAGTTACACGACAAGAAACTATGGC.